This T cell receptor beta chain was sequenced for a study of human T cells and chemical hapten exposure. Time point defined: patch test 2, 6 weeks after DPC sensitization. Treatment in this sample: therapeutic diphenylcyclopropenone sensitization with weekly scalp DPC. The V and J ends lost 2 bases and 4 bases, in that order; junction bases with no gene match: 10. This CDR3 contains 16 residues. Germline CDR1 LGHNA, CDR2 YNFKEQ. MiXCR was run by TCRdb on the RACE reads, yielding one entry per CDR3 protein. The table shows a few hundred thousand distinct CDR3 sequences, with roughly 6.3% occurring only once.

This chain links TRBV4-2 with TRBJ1-2; 7 bases map to TRBD1. The specimen comprised whole blood, sampled in connection with sensitization to the hapten diphenylcyclopropenone (DPC). The TCR was taken from a woman between 18 and 30 years old with alopecia areata. Some clones in this sample may be carry-over from other donors' samples. DNA of the CDR3: TGTGCCAGCAGCCAATACGGGACAGAAAACCCCTATGGCTACACCTTC. Translated, it gives CASSQYGTENPYGYTF.